The clone carrying this T cell receptor beta chain was counted between two and nine times. As yet, its antigen is unknown. The data are from a study of identical twins. Findings of the study overall: With abundant cord blood beta clonotypes, insertions were fewer; memory repertoires showed no such pattern.

Addition of a universal primer site occurred through template switching, and cDNA carried unique molecular identifiers. TCRdb reanalysed the 5' RACE reads using MiXCR and keeps one entry per CDR3 protein. The table records 500,000 to 600,000 distinct CDR3 sequences, around 20% of them present only once. The J segment lost 8 bases and the V segment lost 6 bases, leaving 8 bases of the junction unmatched. The germline CDR1 and CDR2 sequences are WSHSY and SAAADI. CDR3 size: 13 residues. The sample also formed part of further work on T cells expressing NK-cell markers. As that report states: The study found dominant NKG2C+ clonotypes at roughly 1.0-8% of CD8+ T cells in about six donors.

The specimen sequenced was CD4+ T cells sorted from blood. The J gene is TRBJ1-1, the V gene TRBV10-2; 8 bases match TRBD1. This clonotype was sampled from a woman under 30 in good health. CDR3 bases: TGCGCCAGCAGGCGGGACAGGCAGAGGGAAGCTTTCTTT. Its translation is CASRRDRQREAFF.